This is a list of T cell receptor beta chains from one sample in a study of blood T cell repertoires in COVID-19. TCRdb's table, derived via immunoSEQ multiplex PCR, lists solely in-frame clones and lacks some. The data show 88,000 or so clones, roughly 90% seen once. Sequenced material: peripheral blood. Receptor source: a man aged 60 to 69 with acute or convalescent COVID-19. Each CDR3 is given with its conserved first and last residue. A D gene is named only where the DNA matches it firmly. Rows give clone size only sometimes, using once, few, many, or a class for an expanded clone.

J: TRBJ1-1; V: TRBV5-8; size: -; D: TRBD1; CDR3: CASSVAWDSMNTEAFF; DNA: TGTGCCAGCAGCGTTGCGTGGGACAGCATGAACACTGAAGCTTTCTTT
J: TRBJ2-4; V: TRBV5-1; size: once; D: -; CDR3: CASSHLSNLGALAKNIQYF; DNA: TGCGCCAGCAGCCACTTGTCGAACCTAGGAGCACTAGCCAAAAACATTCAGTACTTC
J: TRBJ2-3; V: TRBV15; size: once; D: TRBD1; CDR3: CATSRGATGGSTDTQYF; DNA: TGTGCCACCAGCAGAGGCGCCACAGGGGGGAGCACAGATACGCAGTATTTT
J: TRBJ1-5; V: TRBV7-9; size: -; D: TRBD1; CDR3: CASSRQGSNQPQHF; DNA: TGTGCCAGCAGCCGACAGGGAAGCAATCAGCCCCAGCATTTT
J: TRBJ1-2; V: TRBV18; size: -; D: TRBD1; CDR3: CASSPRTGFGYGYTF; DNA: TGTGCCAGCTCACCCCGGACAGGGTTCGGGTATGGCTACACCTTC
J: TRBJ1-5; V: TRBV10-3; size: -; D: -; CDR3: CAISIQGGNQPQHF; DNA: TGTGCCATTAGTATACAGGGAGGGAATCAGCCCCAGCATTTT
J: TRBJ2-5; V: TRBV27; size: -; D: -; CDR3: CASSLSSGKETQYF; DNA: TGTGCCAGCAGTTTATCTTCAGGGAAGGAGACCCAGTACTTC
J: TRBJ1-6; V: TRBV6-5; size: -; D: -; CDR3: CASSYNGGFNSPLHF; DNA: TGTGCCAGCAGTTACAATGGAGGGTTTAATTCACCCCTCCACTTT
J: TRBJ1-2; V: TRBV30; size: -; D: -; CDR3: CAWMLQGSYGYTF; DNA: TGTGCCTGGATGCTACAGGGATCCTATGGCTACACCTTC
J: TRBJ2-2; V: TRBV15; size: -; D: TRBD1; CDR3: CATSRETGGTTVSGELFF; DNA: TGTGCCACCAGCAGAGAGACAGGGGGGACTACGGTTTCTGGGGAGCTGTTTTTT
J: TRBJ2-2; V: TRBV7-2; size: -; D: -; CDR3: CASSTFRSGELFF; DNA: TGTGCCAGCAGCACATTCAGGTCCGGGGAGCTGTTTTTT
J: TRBJ1-3; V: TRBV5-6; size: once; D: -; CDR3: CASSLDREWYLSENTIYF; DNA: TGTGCCAGCAGCTTGGACAGGGAATGGTATCTATCGGAAAACACCATATATTTT
J: TRBJ2-1; V: TRBV27; size: -; D: TRBD1; CDR3: CASSGTAHNEQFF; DNA: TGTGCCAGCAGTGGGACAGCCCACAATGAGCAGTTCTTC
J: TRBJ2-3; V: TRBV4-2; size: -; D: -; CDR3: CASSQVGRTSTDTQYF; DNA: TGTGCCAGCAGCCAAGTGGGCAGGACTAGCACAGATACGCAGTATTTT
J: TRBJ1-5; V: TRBV19; size: -; D: TRBD1; CDR3: CASSTKTGTALNQPQHF; DNA: TGTGCCAGTAGTACAAAAACCGGGACAGCTTTAAATCAGCCCCAGCATTTT
J: TRBJ1-4; V: TRBV2; size: once; D: TRBD1; CDR3: CASRETGLTEKLFF; DNA: TGTGCCAGCAGAGAGACAGGGCTCACAGAAAAACTGTTTTTT
J: TRBJ1-1; V: TRBV11-2; size: -; D: TRBD1; CDR3: CASSYGTGGSTEAFF; DNA: TGTGCCAGCAGCTATGGGACAGGGGGGAGCACTGAAGCTTTCTTT
J: TRBJ1-5; V: TRBV21-1; size: -; D: -; CDR3: CASSLSNQPQHF; DNA: TGTGCCAGCAGCCTCAGCAATCAGCCCCAGCATTTT
J: TRBJ1-1; V: TRBV27; size: -; D: -; CDR3: CASSFGLEGSEAFF; DNA: TGTGCCAGCAGTTTTGGCCTTGAGGGCTCTGAAGCTTTCTTT
J: TRBJ2-1; V: TRBV18; size: -; D: TRBD2; CDR3: CASSPSIRLAINEQFF; DNA: TGTGCCAGCTCACCCTCAATAAGACTAGCGATCAATGAGCAGTTCTTC
J: TRBJ2-7; V: TRBV5-1; size: -; D: TRBD2; CDR3: CASSFGLAGIHEQYF; DNA: TGCGCCAGCAGCTTCGGACTAGCGGGGATCCACGAGCAGTACTTC
J: TRBJ1-4; V: TRBV10-3; size: -; D: TRBD1; CDR3: CAIRGTGANEKLFF; DNA: TGTGCCATCAGGGGGACAGGCGCTAATGAAAAACTGTTTTTT
J: TRBJ2-3; V: TRBV14; size: -; D: TRBD2; CDR3: CASSQDIAGVGTQYF; DNA: TGTGCCAGCAGCCAGGATATAGCGGGAGTTGGTACGCAGTATTTT
J: TRBJ1-1; V: TRBV19; size: -; D: TRBD1; CDR3: CATLNPGQGAGSTEAFF; DNA: TGTGCCACCCTAAATCCGGGACAGGGAGCTGGCTCGACTGAAGCTTTCTTT
J: TRBJ2-1; V: TRBV6-4; size: -; D: TRBD2; CDR3: CASSDKLAGGDEQFF; DNA: TGTGCCAGCAGTGACAAACTAGCGGGAGGAGATGAGCAGTTCTTC
J: TRBJ2-1; V: TRBV14; size: -; D: TRBD2; CDR3: CASSQRTSYNEQFF; DNA: TGTGCCAGCAGCCAAAGGACTAGCTACAATGAGCAGTTCTTC
J: TRBJ2-1; V: TRBV11-3; size: -; D: TRBD2; CDR3: CASSPGFTSGSRNEQFF; DNA: TGTGCCAGCAGCCCTGGTTTTACTAGCGGGAGCCGGAATGAGCAGTTCTTC
J: TRBJ1-1; V: TRBV24-1; size: -; D: TRBD1; CDR3: CATSQDRGYTEAFF; DNA: TGTGCCACCAGCCAAGACAGGGGGTACACTGAAGCTTTCTTT
J: TRBJ2-3; V: TRBV9; size: -; D: TRBD2; CDR3: CASSVEAGGTDTQYF; DNA: TGTGCCAGCAGCGTAGAGGCGGGGGGCACAGATACGCAGTATTTT
J: TRBJ2-3; V: TRBV27; size: once; D: -; CDR3: CASSSESWGTDTQYF; DNA: TGTGCCAGCAGTTCGGAGAGTTGGGGCACAGATACGCAGTATTTT
J: TRBJ1-1; V: TRBV2; size: -; D: TRBD1; CDR3: CASTFNRGGTEAFF; DNA: TGTGCCAGCACCTTTAACAGGGGCGGCACTGAAGCTTTCTTT
J: TRBJ2-3; V: TRBV19; size: -; D: TRBD2; CDR3: CASSRRTSGTSTDTQYF; DNA: TGTGCCAGTAGTAGACGGACTAGCGGGACTAGCACAGATACGCAGTATTTT
J: TRBJ2-1; V: TRBV10-3; size: -; D: TRBD2; CDR3: CAIGETGTSGRDEQFF; DNA: TGTGCCATCGGAGAAACCGGGACTAGCGGGAGGGATGAGCAGTTCTTC
J: TRBJ2-2; V: TRBV11-3; size: -; D: TRBD1; CDR3: CASSLGQGTGELFF; DNA: TGTGCCAGCAGCTTGGGACAGGGGACCGGGGAGCTGTTTTTT
J: TRBJ2-1; V: TRBV19; size: -; D: -; CDR3: CASKGRTYNEQFF; DNA: TGTGCCAGTAAGGGGCGAACCTACAATGAGCAGTTCTTC
J: TRBJ1-2; V: TRBV5-1; size: once; D: TRBD1; CDR3: CASAWVGTEYGYTF; DNA: TGCGCCAGCGCCTGGGTCGGGACAGAATATGGCTACACCTTC
J: TRBJ1-2; V: TRBV6-5; size: -; D: TRBD1; CDR3: CASARQGNYGYTF; DNA: TGTGCCAGCGCCCGACAGGGGAACTATGGCTACACCTTC
J: TRBJ2-3; V: TRBV15; size: -; D: -; CDR3: CATSRDDTGLSRDTQYF; DNA: TGTGCCACCAGCCGAGACGACACAGGGTTGTCCCGAGATACGCAGTATTTT
J: TRBJ2-7; V: TRBV7-2; size: -; D: TRBD2; CDR3: CASSDLLRGGSYEQYF; DNA: TGTGCCAGCAGCGACCTTCTTCGGGGGGGCAGCTACGAGCAGTACTTC
J: TRBJ2-5; V: TRBV3-1/TRBV3-2; size: -; D: TRBD2; CDR3: CASSQVGTSGMYQETQYF; DNA: TGTGCCAGCAGCCAAGTCGGGACTAGCGGGATGTACCAAGAGACCCAGTACTTC
J: TRBJ1-1; V: TRBV2; size: -; D: -; CDR3: CASSDYKNTEAFF; DNA: TGTGCCAGCAGCGACTACAAGAACACTGAAGCTTTCTTT
J: TRBJ1-5; V: TRBV12-5; size: few; D: TRBD1; CDR3: CASGLPGQGARQPQHF; DNA: TGTGCTAGTGGACTACCGGGACAGGGGGCGCGTCAGCCCCAGCATTTT
J: TRBJ1-2; V: TRBV4-1; size: -; D: -; CDR3: CASSQEGSLNYGYTF; DNA: TGCGCCAGCAGCCAAGAGGGCAGCCTAAACTATGGCTACACCTTC
J: TRBJ2-3; V: TRBV7-3; size: -; D: TRBD1; CDR3: CASSLKGGQGVPDTQYF; DNA: TGTGCCAGCAGCTTAAAGGGGGGACAGGGGGTCCCAGATACGCAGTATTTT
J: TRBJ1-5; V: TRBV5-6; size: few; D: TRBD1; CDR3: CASSSIRTGGTQPQHF; DNA: TGTGCCAGCAGCTCCATTAGGACAGGGGGCACCCAGCCCCAGCATTTT
J: TRBJ2-7; V: TRBV23-1; size: -; D: -; CDR3: CASVEAGRYEQYF; DNA: TGCGCCAGTGTAGAAGCGGGCCGGTACGAGCAGTACTTC
J: TRBJ2-3; V: TRBV13; size: -; D: -; CDR3: CASSFQRGASNTQYF; DNA: TGTGCCAGCAGCTTTCAACGGGGGGCCTCAAATACGCAGTATTTT
J: TRBJ2-2; V: TRBV29-1; size: -; D: TRBD1; CDR3: CSALRTGLSPGELFF; DNA: TGCAGCGCCCTGAGGACAGGGCTATCACCTGGGGAGCTGTTTTTT
J: TRBJ2-4; V: TRBV9; size: -; D: TRBD2; CDR3: CASSVGLAGGRIGPKTESKNIQYF; DNA: TGTGCCAGCAGCGTAGGACTAGCGGGGGGCAGGATTGGGCCAAAAACGGAATCGAAAAACATTCAGTACTTC
J: TRBJ1-6; V: TRBV19; size: -; D: TRBD1; CDR3: CASSTRQGGNSPLHF; DNA: TGTGCCAGTAGCACAAGACAGGGGGGAAATTCACCCCTCCACTTT
J: TRBJ2-1; V: TRBV27; size: -; D: TRBD1; CDR3: CASSRDRAREQFF; DNA: TGTGCCAGCAGTAGGGACAGGGCGCGTGAGCAGTTCTTC
J: TRBJ2-1; V: TRBV11-3; size: -; D: TRBD2; CDR3: CASSLGLLAGAGSDEQFF; DNA: TGTGCCAGCAGCTTAGGGTTGCTAGCGGGGGCCGGTTCCGATGAGCAGTTCTTC